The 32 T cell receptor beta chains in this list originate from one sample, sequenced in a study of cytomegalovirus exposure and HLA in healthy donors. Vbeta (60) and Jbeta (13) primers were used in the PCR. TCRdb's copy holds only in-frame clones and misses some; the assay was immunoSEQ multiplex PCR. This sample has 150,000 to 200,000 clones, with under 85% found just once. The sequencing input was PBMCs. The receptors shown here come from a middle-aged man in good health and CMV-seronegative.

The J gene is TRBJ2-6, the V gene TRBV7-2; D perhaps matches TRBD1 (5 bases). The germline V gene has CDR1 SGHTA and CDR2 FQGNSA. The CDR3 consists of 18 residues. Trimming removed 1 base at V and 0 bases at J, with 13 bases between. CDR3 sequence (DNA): TGTGCCAGCAGCTTAGTAGCAGGGAAGGGCTCTGGGGCCAACGTCCTGACTTTC. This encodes CASSLVAGKGSGANVLTF.

The CDR3 sequence: CASSEFGGGNTEAFF. The CDR3 nucleotides are TGTGCCAGCAGTGAATTCGGGGGGGGAAACACTGAAGCTTTCTTT. The V gene is TRBV6-1, the J gene TRBJ1-1; possible D gene TRBD1, 5 bases. Trimming took off 2 bases at V and 2 bases at J, with 12 bases between the two ends. The CDR3 is 15 amino acids. Germline CDR1 is MNHNS and CDR2 is SASEGT.

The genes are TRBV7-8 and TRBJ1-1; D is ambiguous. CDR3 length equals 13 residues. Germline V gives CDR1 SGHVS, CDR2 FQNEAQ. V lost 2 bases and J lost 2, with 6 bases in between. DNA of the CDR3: TGTGCCAGCAGCTTAAGAGATAACACTGAAGCTTTCTTT. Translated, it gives CASSLRDNTEAFF.

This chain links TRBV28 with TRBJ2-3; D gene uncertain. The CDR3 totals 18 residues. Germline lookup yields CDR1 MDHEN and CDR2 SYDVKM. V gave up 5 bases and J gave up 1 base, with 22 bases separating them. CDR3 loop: CASSPSWSVKRGTDTQYF. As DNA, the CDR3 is TGTGCCAGCAGTCCCTCTTGGTCGGTTAAGCGTGGCACAGATACGCAGTATTTT. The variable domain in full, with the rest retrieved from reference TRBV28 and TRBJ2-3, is DVKVTQSSRYLVKRTGEKVFLECVQDMDHENMFWYRQDPGLGLRLIYFSYDVKMKEKGDIPEGYSVSREKKERFSLILESASTNQTSMYLCASSPSWSVKRGTDTQYFGPGTRLTVL.

The CDR3 sequence: CASSFGGGVQGRQFF. The CDR3 region has the DNA TGTGCCAGCAGCTTCGGGGGAGGGGTCCAGGGTAGGCAGTTCTTC. This chain uses TRBV7-2 with TRBJ2-1, with TRBD2 identical over 7 bases. The germline CDR1 and CDR2 sequences are SGHTA and FQGNSA. Trimming removed 3 bases from V and 12 bases from J; junction bases left unmatched: 14. The CDR3 has 15 residues.

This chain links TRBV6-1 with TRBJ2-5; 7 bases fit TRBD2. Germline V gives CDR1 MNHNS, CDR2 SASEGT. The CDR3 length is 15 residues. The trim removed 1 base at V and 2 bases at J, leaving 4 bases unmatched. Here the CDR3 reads CASSEVGRAQETQYF. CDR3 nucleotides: TGTGCCAGCAGTGAAGTGGGGAGGGCTCAAGAGACCCAGTACTTC.

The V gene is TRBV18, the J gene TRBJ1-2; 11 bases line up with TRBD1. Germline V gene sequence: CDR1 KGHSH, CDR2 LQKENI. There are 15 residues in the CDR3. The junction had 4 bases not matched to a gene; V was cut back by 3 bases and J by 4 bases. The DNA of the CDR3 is TGTGCCAGCTCACCTCCGGGACAGGGGGTCTATGGCTACACCTTC. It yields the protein CASSPPGQGVYGYTF. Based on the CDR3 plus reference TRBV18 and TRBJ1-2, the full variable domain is NAGVMQNPRHLVRRRGQEARLRCSPMKGHSHVYWYRQLPEEGLKFMVYLQKENIIDESGMPKERFSAEFPKEGPSILRIQQVVRGDSAAYFCASSPPGQGVYGYTFGSGTRLTVV.

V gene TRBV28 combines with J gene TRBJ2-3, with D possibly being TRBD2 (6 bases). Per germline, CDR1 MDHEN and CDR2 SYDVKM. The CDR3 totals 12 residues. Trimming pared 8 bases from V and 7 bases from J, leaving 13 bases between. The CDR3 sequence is CASRGSGHTQYF. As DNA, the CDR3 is TGTGCCAGCCGGGGGTCCGGACATACGCAGTATTTT.

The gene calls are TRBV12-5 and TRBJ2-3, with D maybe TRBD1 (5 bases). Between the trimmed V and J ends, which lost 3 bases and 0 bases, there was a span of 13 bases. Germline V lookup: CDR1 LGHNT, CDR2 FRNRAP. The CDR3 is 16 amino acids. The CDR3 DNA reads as TGTGCTAGTGGTTTTGGGGCCTCAACTAGCACAGATACGCAGTATTTT. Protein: CASGFGASTSTDTQYF.

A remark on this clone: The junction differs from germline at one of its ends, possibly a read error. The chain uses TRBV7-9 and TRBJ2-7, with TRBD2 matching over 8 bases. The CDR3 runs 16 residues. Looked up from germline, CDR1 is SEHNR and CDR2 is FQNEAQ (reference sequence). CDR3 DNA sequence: TGTTCCAGCAGCCCGAGGAAGGGCGGGAGGAGAAACGAGCAGTACTTC. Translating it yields CSSSPRKGGRRNEQYF. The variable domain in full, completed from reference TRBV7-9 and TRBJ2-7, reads DTGVSQNPRHKITKRGQNVTFRCDPISEHNRLYWYRQTLGQGPEFLTYFQNEAQLEKSRLLSDRFSAERPKGSFSTLEIQRTEQGDSAMYLCSSSPRKGGRRNEQYFGPGTRLTVT.

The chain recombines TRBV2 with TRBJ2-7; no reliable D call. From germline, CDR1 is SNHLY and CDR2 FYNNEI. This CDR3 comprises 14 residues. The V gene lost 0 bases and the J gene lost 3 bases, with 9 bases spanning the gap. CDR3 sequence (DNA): TGTGCCAGCAGTGAAGCTGGTGGGCTCTACGAGCAGTACTTC. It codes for CASSEAGGLYEQYF.

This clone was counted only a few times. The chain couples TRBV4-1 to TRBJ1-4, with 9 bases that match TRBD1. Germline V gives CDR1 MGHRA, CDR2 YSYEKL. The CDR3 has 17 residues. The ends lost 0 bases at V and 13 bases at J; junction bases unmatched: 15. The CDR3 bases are TGCGCCAGCAGCCAAGATCCATCCGGGACAGGGTTGTTTGTACTGTTTTTT. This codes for CASSQDPSGTGLFVLFF.

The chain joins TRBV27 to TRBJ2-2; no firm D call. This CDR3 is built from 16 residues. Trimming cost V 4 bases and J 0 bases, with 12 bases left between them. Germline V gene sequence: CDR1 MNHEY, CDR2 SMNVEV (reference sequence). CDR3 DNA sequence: TGTGCCAGCAGTTCTAGGCGGCCGGCGAACACCGGGGAGCTGTTTTTT. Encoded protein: CASSSRRPANTGELFF.

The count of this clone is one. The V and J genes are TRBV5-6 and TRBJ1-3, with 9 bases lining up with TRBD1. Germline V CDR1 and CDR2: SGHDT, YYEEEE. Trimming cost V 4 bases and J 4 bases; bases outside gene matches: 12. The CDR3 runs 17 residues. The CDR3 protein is CASSPSPGQGLGNTIYF. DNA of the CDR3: TGTGCCAGCAGCCCAAGTCCGGGACAGGGCCTCGGAAACACCATATATTTT.

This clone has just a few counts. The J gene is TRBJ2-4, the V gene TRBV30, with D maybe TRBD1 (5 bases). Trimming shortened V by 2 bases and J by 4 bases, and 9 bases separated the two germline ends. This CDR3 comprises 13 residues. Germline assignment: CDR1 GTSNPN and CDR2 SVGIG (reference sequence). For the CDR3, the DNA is TGTGCCTGGAGTTCCACAGGTAAAAACATTCAGTACTTC. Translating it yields CAWSSTGKNIQYF.

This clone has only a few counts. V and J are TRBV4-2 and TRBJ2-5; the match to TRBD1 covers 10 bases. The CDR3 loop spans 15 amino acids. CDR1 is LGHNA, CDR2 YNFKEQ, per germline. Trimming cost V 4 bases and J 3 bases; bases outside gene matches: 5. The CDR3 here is CASSLDRGMKETQYF. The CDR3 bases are TGTGCCAGCAGCCTGGACAGGGGGATGAAAGAGACCCAGTACTTC.

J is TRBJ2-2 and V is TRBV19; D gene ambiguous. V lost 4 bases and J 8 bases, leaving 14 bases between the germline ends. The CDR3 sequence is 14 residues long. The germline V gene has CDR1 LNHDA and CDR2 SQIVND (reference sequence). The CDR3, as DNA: TGTGCCAGTAGTACCCCAGACCCGAGGGGGGAGCTGTTTTTT. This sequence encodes CASSTPDPRGELFF.

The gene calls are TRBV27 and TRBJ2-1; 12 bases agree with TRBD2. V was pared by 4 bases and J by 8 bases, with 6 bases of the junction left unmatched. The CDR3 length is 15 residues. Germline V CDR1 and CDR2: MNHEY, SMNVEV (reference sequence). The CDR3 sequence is CASSSPSGRGDEQFF. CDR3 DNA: TGTGCCAGCAGTTCCCCTAGCGGGAGGGGAGATGAGCAGTTCTTC.

The CDR3 coding sequence is TGTGCCAGTAGTACCCGACATTACAATCAGCCCCAGCATTTT. This gives the protein CASSTRHYNQPQHF. The V call is TRBV19, the J call TRBJ1-5, with D uncertain. This CDR3 spans 14 amino acids. Germline values: CDR1 LNHDA, CDR2 SQIVND (reference sequence). V was clipped by 4 bases and J by 3 bases, with 10 bases between them. The whole variable domain, filled in from reference TRBV19 and TRBJ1-5, reads DGGITQSPKYLFRKEGQNVTLSCEQNLNHDAMYWYRQDPGQGLRLIYYSQIVNDFQKGDIAEGYSVSREKKESFPLTVTSAQKNPTAFYLCASSTRHYNQPQHFGDGTRLSIL.

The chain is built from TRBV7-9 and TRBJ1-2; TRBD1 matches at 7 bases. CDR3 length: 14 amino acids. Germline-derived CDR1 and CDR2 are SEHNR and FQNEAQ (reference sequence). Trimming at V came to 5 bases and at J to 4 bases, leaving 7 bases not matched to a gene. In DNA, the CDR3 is TGTGCCAGCAGCCCCGGGACAGCGACCTATGGCTACACCTTC. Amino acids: CASSPGTATYGYTF.

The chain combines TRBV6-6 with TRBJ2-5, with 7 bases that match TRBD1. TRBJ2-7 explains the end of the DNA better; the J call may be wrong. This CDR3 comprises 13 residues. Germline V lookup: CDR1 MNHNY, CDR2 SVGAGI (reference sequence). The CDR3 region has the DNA TGTGCCAGCAGCGACAGGGTTCCCTACGAGCAGTACTTC. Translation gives CASSDRVPYEQYF.

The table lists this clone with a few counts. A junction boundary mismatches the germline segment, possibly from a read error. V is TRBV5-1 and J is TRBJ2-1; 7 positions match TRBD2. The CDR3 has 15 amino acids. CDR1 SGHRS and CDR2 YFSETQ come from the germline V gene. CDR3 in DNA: TGCGCCAGCACCTTGAGCGGGGACTCATACAATGAGCAGTTCTTC. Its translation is CASTLSGDSYNEQFF.

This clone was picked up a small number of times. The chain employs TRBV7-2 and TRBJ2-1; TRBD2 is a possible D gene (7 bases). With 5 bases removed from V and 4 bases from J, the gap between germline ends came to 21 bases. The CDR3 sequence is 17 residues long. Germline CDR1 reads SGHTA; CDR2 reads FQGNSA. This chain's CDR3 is CASSIGGAGATYNEQFF. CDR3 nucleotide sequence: TGTGCCAGCAGCATAGGGGGGGCGGGGGCTACATACAATGAGCAGTTCTTC.

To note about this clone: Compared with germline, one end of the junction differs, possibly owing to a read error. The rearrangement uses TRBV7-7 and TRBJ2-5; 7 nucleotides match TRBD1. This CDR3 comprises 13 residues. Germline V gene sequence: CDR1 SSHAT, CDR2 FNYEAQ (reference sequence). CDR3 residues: CASSRQGQETQYF. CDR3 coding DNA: TGTGCTAGCAGCCGACAGGGACAAGAGACCCAGTACTTC.

The CDR3 DNA follows: TGTGCCAGCAGTTGGGACAGTAATTCACCCCTCCACTTT. Translated, it gives CASSWDSNSPLHF. This chain connects TRBV6-4 to TRBJ1-6; TRBD1 agrees at 7 bases. CDR1 and CDR2 from the germline V gene are MRHNA and SNTAGT. V gave up 5 bases and J gave up 6 bases; unmatched junction bases: 1. The CDR3 has 13 amino acids.

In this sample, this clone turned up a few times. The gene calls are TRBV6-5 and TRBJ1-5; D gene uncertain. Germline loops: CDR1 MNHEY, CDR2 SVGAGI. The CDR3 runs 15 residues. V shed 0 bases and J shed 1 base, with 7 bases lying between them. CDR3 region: CASSYSGRSNQPQHF. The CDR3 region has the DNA TGTGCCAGCAGTTACTCCGGGAGGAGCAATCAGCCCCAGCATTTT.

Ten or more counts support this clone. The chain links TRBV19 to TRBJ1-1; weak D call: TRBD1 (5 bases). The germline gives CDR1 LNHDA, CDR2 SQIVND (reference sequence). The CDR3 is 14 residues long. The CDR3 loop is CATRRGDWNTEAFF. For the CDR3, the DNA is TGTGCGACCCGCCGGGGGGATTGGAACACTGAAGCTTTCTTT.

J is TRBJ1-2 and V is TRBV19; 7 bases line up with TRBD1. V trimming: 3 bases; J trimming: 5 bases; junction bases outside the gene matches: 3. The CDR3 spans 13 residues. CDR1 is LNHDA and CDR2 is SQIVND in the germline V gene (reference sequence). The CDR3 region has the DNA TGTGCCAGTAGTATCGACAGGGAGTATGGCTACACCTTC. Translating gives CASSIDREYGYTF.

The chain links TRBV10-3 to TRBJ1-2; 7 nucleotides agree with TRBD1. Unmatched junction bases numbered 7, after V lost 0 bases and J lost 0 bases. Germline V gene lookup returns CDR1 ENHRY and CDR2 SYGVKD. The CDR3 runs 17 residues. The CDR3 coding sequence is TGTGCCATCAGTGAGTCGGGGCAGGGGGGAGCTAACTATGGCTACACCTTC. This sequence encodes CAISESGQGGANYGYTF.

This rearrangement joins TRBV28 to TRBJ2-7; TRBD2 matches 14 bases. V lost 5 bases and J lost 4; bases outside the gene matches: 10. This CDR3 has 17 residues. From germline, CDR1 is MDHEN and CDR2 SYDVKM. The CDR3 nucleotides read TGTGCCAGCAGTGTATCCGGGACTAGCGGGAGCTTGTACGAGCAGTACTTC. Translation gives CASSVSGTSGSLYEQYF. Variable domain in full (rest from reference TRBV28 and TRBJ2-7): DVKVTQSSRYLVKRTGEKVFLECVQDMDHENMFWYRQDPGLGLRLIYFSYDVKMKEKGDIPEGYSVSREKKERFSLILESASTNQTSMYLCASSVSGTSGSLYEQYFGPGTRLTVT.

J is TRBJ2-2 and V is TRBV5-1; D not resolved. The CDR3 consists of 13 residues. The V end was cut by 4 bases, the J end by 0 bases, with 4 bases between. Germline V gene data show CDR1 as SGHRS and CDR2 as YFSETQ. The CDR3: CASSHSNTGELFF. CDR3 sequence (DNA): TGCGCCAGCAGCCATTCGAACACCGGGGAGCTGTTTTTT. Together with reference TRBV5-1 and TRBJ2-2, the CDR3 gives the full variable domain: KAGVTQTPRYLIKTRGQQVTLSCSPISGHRSVSWYQQTPGQGLQFLFEYFSETQRNKGNFPGRFSGRQFSNSRSEMNVSTLELGDSALYLCASSHSNTGELFFGEGSRLTVL.

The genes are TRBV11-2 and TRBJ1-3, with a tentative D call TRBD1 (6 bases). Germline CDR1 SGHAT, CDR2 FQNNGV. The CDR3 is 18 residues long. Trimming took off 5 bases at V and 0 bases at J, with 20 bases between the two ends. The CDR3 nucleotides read TGTGCCAGCAGCCGAGACCCCCAGGGGACCCTCTCTGGAAACACCATATATTTT. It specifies CASSRDPQGTLSGNTIYF.